The sequence of this T cell receptor (beta chain) was determined in a study of spatial heterogeneity in lung cancer. At the level of the study: Among detected sequences, beta-chain ones consistently exceeded alpha-chain ones in number. Across tumor regions, counts of TCR transcripts showed a strong correlation with a T cell module score derived from matched bulk RNA-seq.

Each TCR cDNA molecule carried a unique molecular identifier. Using its own MiXCR run on the 5' RACE reads, TCRdb lists one record per CDR3 protein. This table holds around 100,000 distinct CDR3 sequences, 3.5% to 5% found once. Time point indicated: sample taken at primary tumor resection. Untreated early-stage non-small cell lung cancer patients, over 55 in total, were the donors. Study results and limitations: Tracking of tumor mutation counts was seen in expanded intratumoral alpha and beta TCR counts.

This clonotype was seen many times. Its antigen is still unknown. Sequencing was performed on lung tumor tissue, taken at surgery. The clonotype was recovered from a male donor with early-stage non-small cell lung cancer.

The CDR3 DNA is TGTGCCAGCACCGGGCCACGGGCTGAAGCTTTCTTT. It is translated as CASTGPRAEAFF. This rearrangement joins TRBV2 to TRBJ1-1; D gene unclear. Trimming removed 7 bases from V and 6 bases from J, with 12 bases in between. Germline V lookup: CDR1 SNHLY, CDR2 FYNNEI. The CDR3 covers 12 residues.